This TCR beta chain was profiled in a study of regulatory T cells in long-lasting Graves disease. Looking at the study overall: Newly diagnosed Graves' patients had taken antithyroid drugs under 3 months.

In building TCR beta libraries, iRepertoire HTBI primers were used together with Arm-PCR of CDR3 regions. Using its own MiXCR run on the multiplex PCR reads, TCRdb lists one record per CDR3 protein. The sample consists of 530,000 or so distinct CDR3 sequences, about 13% of them appearing once. This clonotype was counted at least ten times. Documented time point: newly diagnosed GD, antithyroid drugs for less than 3 months. Construction of the TCR library relied on RNA isolated from PBMCs. This CDR3 spans 14 amino acids. Trimming removed 2 bases from V and 9 bases from J, with 15 bases in between. Germline V gene lookup returns CDR1 SGHDT and CDR2 YYEEEE. The data also belong to a second study, concerning T cells in Graves' hyperthyroidism and ophthalmopathy. That paper states: During a first-round RT-PCR of the TCR CDR3, the HTBI primer set was used.

This material consisted of peripheral blood mononuclear cells (PBMCs), taken at new diagnosis, from a patient treated with antithyroid drugs. The clonotype comes from a man aged 30 to 45 with Graves disease. The chain is built from TRBV5-6 and TRBJ1-5; D possibly corresponds to TRBD1 (6 bases). CDR3 amino acids: CASSFHQGTGPQHF. CDR3 DNA sequence: TGTGCCAGCAGCTTTCATCAGGGGACGGGGCCCCAGCATTTT. The complete variable domain, with remaining parts taken from reference TRBV5-6 and TRBJ1-5, reads DAGVTQSPTHLIKTRGQQVTLRCSPKSGHDTVSWYQQALGQGPQFIFQYYEEEERQRGNFPDRFSGHQFPNYSSELNVNALLLGDSALYLCASSFHQGTGPQHFGDGTRLSIL.